This T cell receptor beta chain was sequenced for a study of T cells in Graves' hyperthyroidism and ophthalmopathy. The CDR3 runs 12 residues. Germline CDR1 and CDR2: SQVTM and ANQGSEA. The V end lost 3 bases, the J end lost 2 bases, and 7 bases lay between the germline ends. This clonotype was observed at least ten times. A patient was excluded if there was uncontrolled infection, other autoimmune disease, pregnancy or lactation. What was amplified from RNA transcripts were TCR beta CDR3 regions. HTBI primers were the set used in a first-round RT-PCR of the TCR CDR3. A single record per CDR3 protein comes from TCRdb applying MiXCR to the multiplex PCR reads. The sample records hundreds of thousands of distinct CDR3 sequences, 22% being singletons.

This chain joins TRBV29-1 and TRBJ1-1; D is possibly TRBD1 (5 bases). This clonotype originated in a woman aged 70-85 years with Graves' ophthalmopathy. The sequenced sample was blood. The CDR3 sequence is CSVETDNTEAFF. The CDR3 bases are TGCAGCGTTGAGACAGACAACACTGAAGCTTTCTTT.